Described below is a single T cell receptor beta chain sequence and its context. Its antigen is as yet unknown. This sample is part of a study of shared clonotypes between healthy human individuals. Study-wide findings and caveats: Among a few donors, roughly 5% of naive CD4 clonotypes were found in common. For sorted subsets, rarefaction showed incomplete sequencing despite large depth.

Only CD45RO-negative cells positively selected for CCR7 counted as naive CD8 cells, so terminally differentiated effector memory CD45RA+ cells were excluded. Each sorted subset replicate got 200 ng genomic DNA, about 33,000 genomes. TCRdb's copy holds only in-frame clones and misses some; the assay was immunoSEQ multiplex PCR. The table shows 450,000 to 700,000 clones, with 95% to 96% occurring only once. The length of the CDR3 is 13 residues. V shed 2 bases, J shed 9 bases, and the junction held 4 bases outside the gene matches. Germline V gene lookup returns CDR1 WNHNN and CDR2 SYGVQD (reference sequence).

The receptor was isolated from a woman in her 30s in good health. V usage is TRBV10-1 and J usage is TRBJ2-1; TRBD1 matches at 7 bases. Sequencing was carried out using naive CD8+ T cells sorted from blood. This chain's CDR3 is CASSEGDRAEQFF. As DNA, the CDR3 is TGCGCCAGCAGTGAGGGAGACAGGGCTGAGCAGTTCTTC.